The 11 T cell receptor beta chains below were found in one sample sequenced in a study of blood T cell repertoires in COVID-19. The protocol was immunoSEQ multiplex PCR, while the TCRdb copy is restricted to in-frame clones and leaves out a portion. The table records approximately 66,000 clones, around 89% of them present only once. Sample: peripheral blood. The receptors come from a human donor with active COVID-19. The donor label of this sample is uncertain.

The chain couples TRBV19 to TRBJ2-3, with 14 bases aligning to TRBD2. Trimming cost V 0 bases and J 0 bases; bases outside gene matches: 17. This CDR3 has 23 residues. Germline CDR1 and CDR2: LNHDA and SQIVND (reference sequence). CDR3 sequence: CASSIDRVPPTSGGDSSTDTQYF. The CDR3 DNA reads TGTGCCAGTAGTATAGATCGTGTCCCTCCGACTAGCGGGGGGGACTCTAGCACAGATACGCAGTATTTT. Variable domain in full (rest from reference TRBV19 and TRBJ2-3): DGGITQSPKYLFRKEGQNVTLSCEQNLNHDAMYWYRQDPGQGLRLIYYSQIVNDFQKGDIAEGYSVSREKKESFPLTVTSAQKNPTAFYLCASSIDRVPPTSGGDSSTDTQYFGPGTRLTVL.

This chain connects TRBV18 to TRBJ2-2; D perhaps matches TRBD1 (5 bases). The CDR3 runs to 14 residues. Trimming stripped 2 bases from V and 5 bases from J, with 9 bases between. Germline V gene data show CDR1 as KGHSH and CDR2 as LQKENI. CDR3 in amino acids: CASSPRQPTGELFF. CDR3 sequence (DNA): TGTGCCAGCTCACCAAGACAGCCGACCGGGGAGCTGTTTTTT.

The chain uses TRBV6-1 and TRBJ2-7, with no clear D. The germline gives CDR1 MNHNS, CDR2 SASEGT. The CDR3 totals 14 residues. V gave up 3 bases and J gave up 0 bases, with 9 bases separating them. CDR3 sequence (DNA): TGTGCCAGCAGTGAGGGCTACGTCTCCTACGAGCAGTACTTC. Protein product: CASSEGYVSYEQYF.

V usage is TRBV5-1 and J usage is TRBJ2-3; unclear D gene. V gave up 0 bases and J gave up 1 base, with 6 bases separating them. Germline CDR1 SGHRS, CDR2 YFSETQ. The CDR3 extends over 14 amino acids. CDR3 sequence: CASSLAAGTDTQYF. CDR3 coding DNA: TGCGCCAGCAGCTTGGCCGCAGGCACAGATACGCAGTATTTT.

This rearrangement joins TRBV9 to TRBJ2-5; 8 bases are a match to TRBD1. J gave up 2 bases and V 0 bases, and 6 bases lay outside the gene matches. The CDR3 contains 16 residues. Germline values: CDR1 SGDLS, CDR2 YYNGEE. In nucleotides, the CDR3 is TGTGCCAGCAGCGTAGACCCAGGGGGCCCTCAAGAGACCCAGTACTTC. This translates into CASSVDPGGPQETQYF.

The genes are TRBV5-6 and TRBJ2-3; 8 bases map to TRBD2. Per the germline V gene, CDR1 is SGHDT and CDR2 is YYEEEE. The CDR3 contains 15 residues. Losses at the gene ends were 4 bases for V and 5 bases for J; bases not matched to a gene: 9. The CDR3 loop is CASSPSAGGRDTQYF. CDR3 DNA sequence: TGTGCCAGCAGCCCCTCGGCGGGGGGCCGAGATACGCAGTATTTT. The full variable domain, completed using reference TRBV5-6 and TRBJ2-3, is DAGVTQSPTHLIKTRGQQVTLRCSPKSGHDTVSWYQQALGQGPQFIFQYYEEEERQRGNFPDRFSGHQFPNYSSELNVNALLLGDSALYLCASSPSAGGRDTQYFGPGTRLTVL.

V is TRBV10-1 and J is TRBJ2-3, with D tentatively TRBD1 (5 bases). The germline CDR1 and CDR2 sequences are WNHNN and SYGVQD (reference sequence). V lost 4 bases to trimming and J lost 0 bases, with 11 bases between them. This CDR3 has 15 amino acids. The CDR3 reads CASSVWQGSTDTQYF. DNA of the CDR3: TGCGCCAGCAGTGTATGGCAGGGCAGCACAGATACGCAGTATTTT.

The chain recombines TRBV28 with TRBJ2-7; 8 bases align to TRBD1. The V segment lost 5 bases and the J segment 2 bases; nucleotides outside the gene matches: 8. CDR3 length: 15 amino acids. Germline V lookup: CDR1 MDHEN, CDR2 SYDVKM. The CDR3 DNA sequence: TGTGCCAGCAGTCTTCGGACAGGGCCGACCTACGAGCAGTACTTC. Translated: CASSLRTGPTYEQYF.

The chain employs TRBV6-2 or TRBV6-3 and TRBJ2-3, with 8 positions matching TRBD2. Germline V gene lookup returns CDR1 MNHEY and CDR2 SVGEGT. J lost 1 base, V lost 4 bases, and 4 bases had no gene match. The length of the CDR3 is 15 residues. The CDR3 reads CASSFLRGGTDTQYF. CDR3 sequence (DNA): TGTGCCAGCAGTTTTTTGCGGGGGGGCACAGATACGCAGTATTTT.

This rearrangement joins TRBV18 to TRBJ2-1, with D possibly matching TRBD2 (5 bases). V lost 2 bases, J lost 0 bases, and 8 bases lay in between. The CDR3 totals 15 residues. Germline values: CDR1 KGHSH, CDR2 LQKENI. CDR3 bases: TGTGCCAGCTCACCAACGGGGAGCTCCTACAATGAGCAGTTCTTC. This codes for CASSPTGSSYNEQFF.

The gene calls are TRBV29-1 and TRBJ2-1; 8 bases fit TRBD2. Per germline, CDR1 SQVTM and CDR2 ANQGSEA. J lost 0 bases, V lost 3 bases, and 7 bases had no gene match. The CDR3 extends over 16 amino acids. The CDR3 DNA follows: TGCAGCGTTGATCCGGGACTAGAGAGCTCCTACAATGAGCAGTTCTTC. This codes for CSVDPGLESSYNEQFF.